This T cell receptor (beta chain) originates from a study of graft-versus-host responses after intestinal transplantation. Overall study: Recipients were all induced with anti-thymocyte globulin, then given tacrolimus and steroids for around three years. Points from the study as a whole: Recipient-marrow GvH clones were detected, some having first appeared in ileum or blood.

This clone was counted once. Its antigen is not identified. This CDR3 has 16 residues. J gave up 4 bases and V 5 bases, and 11 bases lay outside the gene matches. The V gene's germline CDR1 is LNHNV and CDR2 YYDKDF (reference sequence). The repertoire was sequenced with immunoSEQ multiplex PCR; TCRdb's copy has only in-frame clones and lacks some. The profile covers 33,000 or so clones, with approximately 96% appearing a single time and 0.75% to 0.9% taken by the ten largest. Source: PBMCs, taken 16 days after intestinal transplant. The V and J genes are TRBV15 and TRBJ1-5, with 7 bases lining up with TRBD1. The origin of this receptor is a human patient who received an intestinal transplant, so some T cells may come from the graft donor. The CDR3 DNA is TGTGCCACCAGCTCATCGGACAGGAAGGGAAATCAGCCCCAGCATTTT. Residues: CATSSSDRKGNQPQHF.